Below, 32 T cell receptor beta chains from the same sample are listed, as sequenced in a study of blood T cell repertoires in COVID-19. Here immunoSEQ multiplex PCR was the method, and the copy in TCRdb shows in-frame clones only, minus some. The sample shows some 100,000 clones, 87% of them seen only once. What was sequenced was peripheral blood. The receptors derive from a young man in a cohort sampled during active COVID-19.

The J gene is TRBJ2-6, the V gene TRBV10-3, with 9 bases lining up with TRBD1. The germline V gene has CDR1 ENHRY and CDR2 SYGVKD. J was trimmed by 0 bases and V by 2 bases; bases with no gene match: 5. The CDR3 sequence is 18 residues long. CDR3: CAISEGDRAISGANVLTF. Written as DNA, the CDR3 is TGTGCCATCAGTGAGGGGGACAGGGCGATCTCTGGGGCCAACGTCCTGACTTTC.

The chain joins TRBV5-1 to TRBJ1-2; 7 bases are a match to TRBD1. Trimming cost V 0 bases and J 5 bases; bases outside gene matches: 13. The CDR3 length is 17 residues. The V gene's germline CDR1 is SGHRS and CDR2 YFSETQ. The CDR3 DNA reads TGCGCCAGCAGCTTGGAGGGGGCCGATAGGATCGATTATGGCTACACCTTC. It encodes CASSLEGADRIDYGYTF.

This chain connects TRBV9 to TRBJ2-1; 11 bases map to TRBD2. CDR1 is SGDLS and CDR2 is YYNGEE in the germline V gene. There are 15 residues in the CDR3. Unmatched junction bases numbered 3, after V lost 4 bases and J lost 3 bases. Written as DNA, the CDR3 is TGTGCCAGCAGCACCGGGACTAGCGGCTACAATGAGCAGTTCTTC. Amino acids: CASSTGTSGYNEQFF.

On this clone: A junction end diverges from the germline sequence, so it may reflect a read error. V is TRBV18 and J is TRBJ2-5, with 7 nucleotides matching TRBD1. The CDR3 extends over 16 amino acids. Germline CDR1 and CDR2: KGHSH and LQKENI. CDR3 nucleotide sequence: TGTGCCAGCTCACCACCGAGGGACAGTTCCCAAAAGACCCAGTACTTC. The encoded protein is CASSPPRDSSQKTQYF.

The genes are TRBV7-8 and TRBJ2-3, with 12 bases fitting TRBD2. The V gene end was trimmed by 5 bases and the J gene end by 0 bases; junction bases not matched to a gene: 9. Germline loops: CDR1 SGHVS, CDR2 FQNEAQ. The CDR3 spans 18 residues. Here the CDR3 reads CASSGIRTSGVSTDTQYF. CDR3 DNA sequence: TGTGCCAGCAGCGGAATCAGGACTAGCGGGGTTAGCACAGATACGCAGTATTTT.

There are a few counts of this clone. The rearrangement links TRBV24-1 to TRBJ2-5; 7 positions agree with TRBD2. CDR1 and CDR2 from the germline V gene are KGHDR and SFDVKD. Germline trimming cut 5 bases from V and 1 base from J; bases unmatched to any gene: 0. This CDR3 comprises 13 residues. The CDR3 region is CATSGLAQETQYF. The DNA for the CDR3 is TGTGCCACCAGTGGACTAGCCCAAGAGACCCAGTACTTC.

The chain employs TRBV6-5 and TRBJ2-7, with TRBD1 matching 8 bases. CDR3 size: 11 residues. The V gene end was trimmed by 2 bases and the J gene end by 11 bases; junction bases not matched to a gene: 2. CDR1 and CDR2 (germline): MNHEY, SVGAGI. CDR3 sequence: CASSYMGQEYF. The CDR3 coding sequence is TGTGCCAGCAGTTACATGGGACAGGAGTACTTC.

The CDR3 DNA follows: TGTGCCAGCAGCGGGGGGACTCAGAGCACAGATACGCAGTATTTT. It is translated as CASSGGTQSTDTQYF. The rearrangement uses TRBV9 and TRBJ2-3, with D possibly being TRBD2 (6 bases). Germline CDR1 is SGDLS and CDR2 is YYNGEE. Trimming took 3 bases from V and 0 from J, leaving 11 bases between them. The length of the CDR3 is 15 residues.

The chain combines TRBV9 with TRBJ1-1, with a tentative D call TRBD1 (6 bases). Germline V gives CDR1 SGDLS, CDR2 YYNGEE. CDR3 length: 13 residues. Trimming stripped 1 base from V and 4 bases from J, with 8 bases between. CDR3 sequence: CASSVQGSTEAFF. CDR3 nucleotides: TGTGCCAGCAGCGTACAGGGGAGCACTGAAGCTTTCTTT. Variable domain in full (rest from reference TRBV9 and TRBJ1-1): DSGVTQTPKHLITATGQRVTLRCSPRSGDLSVYWYQQSLDQGLQFLIQYYNGEERAKGNILERFSAQQFPDLHSELNLSSLELGDSALYFCASSVQGSTEAFFGQGTRLTVV.

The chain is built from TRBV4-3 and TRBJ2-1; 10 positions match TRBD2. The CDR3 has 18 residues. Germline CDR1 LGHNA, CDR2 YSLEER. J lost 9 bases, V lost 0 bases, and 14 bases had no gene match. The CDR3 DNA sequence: TGCGCCAGCAGCCAAGACCGGGCTAGCGGGGGCCCGGGGGGTGAGCAGTTCTTC. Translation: CASSQDRASGGPGGEQFF.

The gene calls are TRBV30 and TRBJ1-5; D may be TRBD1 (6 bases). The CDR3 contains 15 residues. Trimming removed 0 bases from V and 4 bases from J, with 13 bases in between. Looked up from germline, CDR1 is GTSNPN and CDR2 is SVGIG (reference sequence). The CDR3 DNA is TGTGCCTGGAGTGTCGGCAGGGGAGGGAATCAGCCCCAGCATTTT. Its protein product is CAWSVGRGGNQPQHF. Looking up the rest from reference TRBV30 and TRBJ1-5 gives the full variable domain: SQTIHQWPATLVQPVGSPLSLECTVEGTSNPNLYWYRQAAGRGLQLLFYSVGIGQISSEVPQNLSASRPQDRQFILSSKKLLLSDSGFYLCAWSVGRGGNQPQHFGDGTRLSIL.

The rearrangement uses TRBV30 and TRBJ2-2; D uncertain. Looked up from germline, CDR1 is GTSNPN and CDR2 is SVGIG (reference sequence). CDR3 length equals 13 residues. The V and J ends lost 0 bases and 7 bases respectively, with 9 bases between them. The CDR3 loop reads CAWSVLSSGELFF. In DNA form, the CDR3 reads TGTGCCTGGAGTGTACTCTCGAGCGGGGAGCTGTTTTTT. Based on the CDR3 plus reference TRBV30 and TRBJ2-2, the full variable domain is SQTIHQWPATLVQPVGSPLSLECTVEGTSNPNLYWYRQAAGRGLQLLFYSVGIGQISSEVPQNLSASRPQDRQFILSSKKLLLSDSGFYLCAWSVLSSGELFFGEGSRLTVL.

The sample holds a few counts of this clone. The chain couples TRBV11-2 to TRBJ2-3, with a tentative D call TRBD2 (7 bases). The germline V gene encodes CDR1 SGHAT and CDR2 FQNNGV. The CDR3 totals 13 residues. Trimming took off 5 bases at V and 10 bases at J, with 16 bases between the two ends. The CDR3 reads CASSPFSGGPQYF. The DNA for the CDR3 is TGTGCCAGCAGCCCCTTTTCCGGGGGGCCGCAGTATTTT.

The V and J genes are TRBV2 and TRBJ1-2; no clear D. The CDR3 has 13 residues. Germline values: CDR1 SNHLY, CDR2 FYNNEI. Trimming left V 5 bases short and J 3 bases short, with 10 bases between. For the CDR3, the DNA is TGTGCCAGCAGTCAGTCAGAGGACTATGGCTACACCTTC. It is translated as CASSQSEDYGYTF. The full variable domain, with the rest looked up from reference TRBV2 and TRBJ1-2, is EPEVTQTPSHQVTQMGQEVILRCVPISNHLYFYWYRQILGQKVEFLVSFYNNEISEKSEIFDDQFSVERPDGSNFTLKIRSTKLEDSAMYFCASSQSEDYGYTFGSGTRLTVV.

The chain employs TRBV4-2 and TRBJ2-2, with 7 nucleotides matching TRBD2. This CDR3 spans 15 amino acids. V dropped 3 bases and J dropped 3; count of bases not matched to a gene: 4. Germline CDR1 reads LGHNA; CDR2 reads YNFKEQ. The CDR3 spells CASSQSRGDTGELFF. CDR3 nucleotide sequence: TGTGCCAGCAGCCAGAGCCGGGGGGACACCGGGGAGCTGTTTTTT.

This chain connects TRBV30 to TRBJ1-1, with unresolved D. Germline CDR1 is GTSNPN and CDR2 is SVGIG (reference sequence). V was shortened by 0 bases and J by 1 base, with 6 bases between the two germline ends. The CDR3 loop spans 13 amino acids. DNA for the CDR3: TGTGCCTGGAGTGTAACAGAGAACACTGAAGCTTTCTTT. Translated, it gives CAWSVTENTEAFF.

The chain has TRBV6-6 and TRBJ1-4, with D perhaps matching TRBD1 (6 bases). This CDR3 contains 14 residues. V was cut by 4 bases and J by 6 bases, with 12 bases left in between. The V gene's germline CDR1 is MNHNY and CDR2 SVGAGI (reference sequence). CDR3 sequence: CASSLARGDEKLFF. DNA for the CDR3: TGTGCCAGCAGTTTGGCCAGGGGAGATGAAAAACTGTTTTTT.

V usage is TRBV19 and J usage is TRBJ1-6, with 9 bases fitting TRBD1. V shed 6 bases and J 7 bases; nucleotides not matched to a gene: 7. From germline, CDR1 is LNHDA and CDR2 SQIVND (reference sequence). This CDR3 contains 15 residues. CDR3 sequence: CASRRDRVLNSPLHF. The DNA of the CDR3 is TGTGCCAGTAGAAGGGACAGGGTTTTGAATTCACCCCTCCACTTT.

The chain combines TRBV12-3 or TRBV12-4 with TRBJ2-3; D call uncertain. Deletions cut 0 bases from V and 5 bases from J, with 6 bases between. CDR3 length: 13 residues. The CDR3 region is CASSLARGDTQYF. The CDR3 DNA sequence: TGTGCCAGCAGTTTAGCCCGAGGAGATACGCAGTATTTT.

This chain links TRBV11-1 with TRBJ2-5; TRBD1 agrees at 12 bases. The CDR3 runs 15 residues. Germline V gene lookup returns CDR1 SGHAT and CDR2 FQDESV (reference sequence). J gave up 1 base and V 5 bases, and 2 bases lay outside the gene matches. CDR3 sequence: CASSPGQGAQETQYF. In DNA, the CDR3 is TGTGCCAGCAGCCCGGGACAGGGGGCCCAAGAGACCCAGTACTTC. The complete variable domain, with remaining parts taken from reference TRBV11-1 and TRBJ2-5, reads EAEVAQSPRYKITEKSQAVAFWCDPISGHATLYWYRQILGQGPELLVQFQDESVVDDSQLPKDRFSAERLKGVDSTLKIQPAELGDSAMYLCASSPGQGAQETQYFGPGTRLLVL.

The DNA of the CDR3 is TGTGCCAGCGGGCGACTAGCGGGGGTATACAATGAGCAGTTCTTC. Translation gives CASGRLAGVYNEQFF. The J gene is TRBJ2-1, the V gene TRBV2; 12 bases fit TRBD2. This CDR3 spans 15 amino acids. Looked up from germline, CDR1 is SNHLY and CDR2 is FYNNEI. The ends lost 8 bases at V and 4 bases at J; junction bases unmatched: 6.

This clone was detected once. CDR3 nucleotides: TGTGCCAGCAGTCGAGAGGTACCGAGCTCTGGAAACACCATATATTTT. Protein product: CASSREVPSSGNTIYF. The rearrangement uses TRBV6-6 and TRBJ1-3; D gene unclear. The CDR3 is 16 residues long. Germline V gene data show CDR1 as MNHNY and CDR2 as SVGAGI (reference sequence). V was pared by 5 bases and J by 0 bases, with 14 bases between.

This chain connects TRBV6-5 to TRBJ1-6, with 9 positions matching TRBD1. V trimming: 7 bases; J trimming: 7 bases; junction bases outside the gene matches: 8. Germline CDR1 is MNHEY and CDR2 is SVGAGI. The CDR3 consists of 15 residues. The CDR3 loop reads CASTAAGTGNSPLHF. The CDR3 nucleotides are TGTGCCAGCACCGCCGCCGGGACAGGGAATTCACCCCTCCACTTT.

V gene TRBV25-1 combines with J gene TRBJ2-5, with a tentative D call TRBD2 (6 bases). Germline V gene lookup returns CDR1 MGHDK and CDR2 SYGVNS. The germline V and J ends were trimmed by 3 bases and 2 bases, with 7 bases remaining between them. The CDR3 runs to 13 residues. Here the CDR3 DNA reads TGTGCCAGCAGTGAGGGGGGTCAAGAGACCCAGTACTTC. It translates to CASSEGGQETQYF.

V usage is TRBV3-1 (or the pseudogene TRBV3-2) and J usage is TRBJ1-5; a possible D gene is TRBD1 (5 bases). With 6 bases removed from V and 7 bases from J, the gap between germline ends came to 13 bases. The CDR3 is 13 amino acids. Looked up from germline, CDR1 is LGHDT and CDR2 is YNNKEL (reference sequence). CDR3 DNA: TGTGCCAGCAGTACAGGTTTCGAACAGCCCCAGCATTTT. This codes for CASSTGFEQPQHF.

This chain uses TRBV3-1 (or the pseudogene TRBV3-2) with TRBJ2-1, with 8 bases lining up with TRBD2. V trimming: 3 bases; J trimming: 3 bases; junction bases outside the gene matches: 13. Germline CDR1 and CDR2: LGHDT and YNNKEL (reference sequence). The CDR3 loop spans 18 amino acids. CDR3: CASSQEAPGGAFYNEQFF. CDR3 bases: TGTGCCAGCAGCCAGGAGGCGCCCGGGGGGGCCTTCTACAATGAGCAGTTCTTC.

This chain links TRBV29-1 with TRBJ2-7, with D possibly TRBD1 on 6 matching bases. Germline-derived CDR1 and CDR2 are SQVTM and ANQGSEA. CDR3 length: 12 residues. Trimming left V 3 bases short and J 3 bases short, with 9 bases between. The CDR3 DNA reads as TGCAGCGTTGATGTAGGGGGCTACGAGCAGTACTTC. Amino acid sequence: CSVDVGGYEQYF.

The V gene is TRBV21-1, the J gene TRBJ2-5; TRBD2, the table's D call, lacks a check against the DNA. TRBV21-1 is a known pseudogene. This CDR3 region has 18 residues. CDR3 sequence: CASSTNAGGPVGGETQYF. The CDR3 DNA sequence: TGTGCCAGCAGCACCAACGCCGGAGGTCCCGTCGGTGGGGAGACCCAGTACTTC.

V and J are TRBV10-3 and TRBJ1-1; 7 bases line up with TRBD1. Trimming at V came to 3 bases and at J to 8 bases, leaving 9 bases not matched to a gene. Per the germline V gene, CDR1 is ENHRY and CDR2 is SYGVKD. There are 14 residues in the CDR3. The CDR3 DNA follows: TGTGCCATCAGTGACCCCGGAGGGGGCAGGGAAGCTTTCTTT. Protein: CAISDPGGGREAFF.

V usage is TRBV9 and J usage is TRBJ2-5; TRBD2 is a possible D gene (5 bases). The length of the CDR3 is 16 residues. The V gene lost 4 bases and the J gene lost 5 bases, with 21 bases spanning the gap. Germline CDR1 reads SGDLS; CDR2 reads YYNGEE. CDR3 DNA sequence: TGTGCCAGCAGCCCAATCGACGCGGGTCTTATGGAGACCCAGTACTTC. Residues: CASSPIDAGLMETQYF. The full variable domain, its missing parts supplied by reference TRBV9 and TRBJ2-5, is DSGVTQTPKHLITATGQRVTLRCSPRSGDLSVYWYQQSLDQGLQFLIQYYNGEERAKGNILERFSAQQFPDLHSELNLSSLELGDSALYFCASSPIDAGLMETQYFGPGTRLLVL.

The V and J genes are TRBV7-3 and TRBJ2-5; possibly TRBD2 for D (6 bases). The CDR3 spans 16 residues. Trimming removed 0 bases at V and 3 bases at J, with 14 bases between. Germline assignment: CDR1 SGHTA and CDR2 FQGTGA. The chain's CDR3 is CASSLTGGPEKETQYF. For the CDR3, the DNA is TGTGCCAGCAGCTTAACGGGGGGACCTGAAAAAGAGACCCAGTACTTC.

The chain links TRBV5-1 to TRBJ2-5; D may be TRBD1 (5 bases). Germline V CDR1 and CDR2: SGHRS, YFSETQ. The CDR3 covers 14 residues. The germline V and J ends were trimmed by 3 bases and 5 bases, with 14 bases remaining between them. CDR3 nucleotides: TGCGCCAGCAGCTCTAGACAGTCAGTTGAGACCCAGTACTTC. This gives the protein CASSSRQSVETQYF.